This TCR beta chain originates from a study of blood T cells in healthy people across ages. Study-wide background: With template switching, about one barcoded beta molecule was captured per two T cells.

This clonotype was detected only a few times. Sample donors were healthy Caucasian individuals that came from Russia, aged about 6 to 95. Using a J-beta primer mix together with a sample-barcoded 5' primer, a second PCR was run for roughly 6 to 12 cycles. Each cDNA was tagged by a template-switch adaptor containing 12 random nucleotides. TCRdb reprocessed the 5' RACE reads via MiXCR and lists one record per CDR3 protein. Altogether roughly 1.4 million distinct CDR3 sequences are present, approximately 59% being singletons, with the ten largest covering approximately 7%. V shed 6 bases and J shed 1 base, with 13 bases lying between them. The CDR3 runs 14 residues. Germline CDR1 reads MDHEN; CDR2 reads SYDVKM.

This receptor was taken from a man aged 18 to 30 in good health. Sequencing input: blood. The chain recombines TRBV28 with TRBJ2-7; D is perhaps TRBD1 (6 bases). The chain's CDR3 is CASRTGMGSYEQYF. In nucleotides, the CDR3 is TGTGCCAGCAGAACAGGGATGGGTTCCTACGAGCAGTACTTC. Full variable domain (missing parts from reference TRBV28 and TRBJ2-7): DVKVTQSSRYLVKRTGEKVFLECVQDMDHENMFWYRQDPGLGLRLIYFSYDVKMKEKGDIPEGYSVSREKKERFSLILESASTNQTSMYLCASRTGMGSYEQYFGPGTRLTVT.